The 9 T cell receptor beta chains given below trace back to one sample, sequenced in a study of Graves' ophthalmopathy and Graves' hyperthyroidism. The TCR beta CDR3 regions underwent amplification from RNA transcripts. An initial RT-PCR round employing HTBI primers preceded a second-round multiplex PCR. TCRdb re-called the multiplex PCR reads through MiXCR, storing one row per CDR3 protein. The profile shows around 400,000 distinct CDR3 sequences, around 20% of them singletons. Material for sequencing was peripheral blood. The receptor source for this set is a woman aged 18-30 years with Graves' ophthalmopathy.

This clonotype came up many times. The chain is built from TRBV6-2 or TRBV6-3 and TRBJ1-4; D is ambiguous. The ends were cut back, 7 bases at V and 6 bases at J, with 15 bases in the middle. Germline V gene sequence: CDR1 MNHEY, CDR2 SVGEGT. The CDR3 loop spans 14 amino acids. This CDR3 reads CASNNMEVDEKLFF. CDR3 nucleotide sequence: TGTGCCAGCAATAACATGGAGGTCGATGAAAAACTGTTTTTT.

In its sample, this clonotype was seen many times. The V call is TRBV6-2 or TRBV6-3, the J call TRBJ1-6; D gene ambiguous. CDR1 is MNHEY and CDR2 is SVGEGT in the germline V gene. Trimming pared 6 bases from V and 4 bases from J, leaving 13 bases between. The CDR3 is 15 residues long. CDR3 residues: CASSPSGEYNSPLHF. The CDR3 DNA is TGTGCCAGCAGCCCATCCGGGGAATATAATTCACCCCTCCACTTT.

The J gene is TRBJ1-2, the V gene TRBV30; TRBD1 aligns across 10 bases. Per the germline V gene, CDR1 is GTSNPN and CDR2 is SVGIG (reference sequence). V lost 1 base and J lost 6; bases outside the gene matches: 2. CDR3 length: 13 amino acids. The CDR3 sequence: CAWSGGTGDGYTF. CDR3 sequence (DNA): TGTGCCTGGAGTGGCGGGACAGGGGATGGCTACACCTTC.

This clonotype appeared many times. The chain uses TRBV6-5 and TRBJ1-6, with 7 bases aligning to TRBD1. CDR1 and CDR2 from the germline V gene are MNHEY and SVGAGI. This CDR3 contains 16 residues. The V and J ends lost 4 bases and 3 bases, in that order; junction bases with no gene match: 6. The CDR3 DNA is TGTGCCAGCAGTTTGAGGGGGCCTGTCTATAATTCACCCCTCCACTTT. Protein sequence: CASSLRGPVYNSPLHF.

Ten or more counts support this clonotype. The chain links TRBV7-2 to TRBJ2-7, with 8 bases identical to TRBD2. V lost 5 bases and J lost 12; bases outside the gene matches: 12. Germline loops: CDR1 SGHTA, CDR2 FQGNSA. This CDR3 has 13 amino acids. Written as DNA, the CDR3 is TGTGCCAGCAGCGATGCGGGAGGCCGGAGACGGTACTTC. Residues: CASSDAGGRRRYF.

This clonotype was detected ten times or more. The DNA of the CDR3 is TGTGCCAGCAGTTACGAACTAGGGTCCGGCGAAGAGACCCAGTACTTC. This translates into CASSYELGSGEETQYF. The rearrangement uses TRBV6-2 or TRBV6-3 and TRBJ2-5, with a weak D call TRBD2 (5 bases). The CDR3 runs to 16 residues. From germline, CDR1 is MNHEY and CDR2 SVGEGT. V lost 2 bases and J 3 bases, leaving 16 bases between the germline ends.

V and J are TRBV12-3 or TRBV12-4 and TRBJ2-7; TRBD2 might be the D (5 bases). V was cut by 1 base and J by 0 bases, with 10 bases left in between. The CDR3 is 15 amino acids. For the CDR3, the DNA is TGTGCCAGCAGTTTAGGTAGCGCTGCCTCCTACGAGCAGTACTTC. Amino acid sequence: CASSLGSAASYEQYF.

This clonotype came up many times. CDR3 sequence reads: CASSPGGSWASPLHF. The CDR3 region has the DNA TGTGCCAGCTCACCAGGAGGGAGTTGGGCGTCACCCCTCCACTTT. The chain links TRBV18 to TRBJ1-6; the D is unclear. The length of the CDR3 is 15 residues. V was shortened by 2 bases and J by 10 bases, with 15 bases between the two germline ends. The germline V gene has CDR1 KGHSH and CDR2 LQKENI.

This rearrangement joins TRBV10-3 to TRBJ1-5; weak D call: TRBD1 (5 bases). Trimming took 10 bases from V and 0 from J, leaving 16 bases between them. Germline CDR1 ENHRY, CDR2 SYGVKD. This CDR3 is 15 amino acids long. CDR3 sequence reads: CATTRMGDSNQPQHF. Here the CDR3 DNA reads TGTGCCACCACGAGGATGGGGGATAGCAATCAGCCCCAGCATTTT.